Included here is one T cell receptor beta chain sequence, with context. Its matching antigen is unknown. TCRdb recomputed calls from the 5' RACE reads with MiXCR, one row per CDR3 protein. The sample shows fewer than 400,000 distinct CDR3 sequences, 10% to 15% of them seen only once. This entry is derived from a study of T-cell memory formation after mild COVID-19. There are 13 residues in the CDR3. Germline values: CDR1 SGHTA, CDR2 FQGTGA. J lost 8 bases, V lost 5 bases, and 8 bases had no gene match. Study-level results: Whereas later expanders leaned CD4+, clones contracting day 15 to 85 showed a balanced CD4/CD8 makeup. In second-wave clones peaking day 37, SARS-CoV-2 specificity remained unconfirmed. Shrinking CD4+ clones were chiefly CM and EM; CD8+ ones were chiefly EMRA.

V and J are TRBV7-3 and TRBJ1-2; 7 bases are a match to TRBD1. Sequences were obtained from PBMCs or a T cell subset sorted from them (not recorded which). The TCR was taken from a man aged 18 to 35 who had mild COVID-19 (a few samples of this study predate the infection). Cell type and time point are not known. The CDR3 DNA reads TGTGCCAGCAGCGCCACAGGGGTAGAGGGCTACACCTTC. Protein: CASSATGVEGYTF.